This is a list of T cell receptor beta chains from one sample in a study of blood T cells in healthy people across ages. TCRdb re-called the 5' RACE reads through MiXCR, storing one row per CDR3 protein. The table shows more than 1.4 million distinct CDR3 sequences, with about 40% occurring only once. Sequenced sample: blood. The receptors here all came from a woman aged 18-29 years in good health. Both conserved end residues are part of each CDR3. D genes are given only for firm matches. Not every row has a clone size; where given, it reads once, few, many or a size class.

J gene,D gene,V gene,clone size,CDR3 DNA,CDR3 protein
TRBJ2-6,TRBD1,TRBV12-3/TRBV12-4,.,TGTGCCAGCAGCCGAATAAAGGTTTCGGGACAGGGCGGGCCTAGTCGGGCCAACGTCCTGACTTTC,CASSRIKVSGQGGPSRANVLTF
TRBJ2-1,TRBD1,TRBV6-1,.,TGTGCCAGCAACCAGGACAGGGGGTTTAATGAGCAGTTCTTC,CASNQDRGFNEQFF
TRBJ2-3,.,TRBV6-4,few,TGTGCCAGCAGTGAGAGCGGAGGGGACGATACGCAGTATTTT,CASSESGGDDTQYF
TRBJ2-2,.,TRBV27,.,TGTGCCAGCAGTTATGCGGAGGAACAGGGATGTGCCGGGGAGCTGTTTTTT,CASSYAEEQGCAGELFF
TRBJ2-5,.,TRBV20-1,few,TGCAGTGCTAGAGAGCTCTTCAGACGCTTGGTCGAGGGCCAGTACTTC,CSARELFRRLVEGQYF
TRBJ2-6,.,TRBV28,.,TGTGCCAGCAGTTTAATGAAGACTGGGGCCAACGTCCTGACTTTC,CASSLMKTGANVLTF
TRBJ2-3,TRBD2,TRBV12-3/TRBV12-4,.,TGTGCCAGCAGCCCCCGGCACAGCGGGGGGGCCCCAGATACGCAGTATTTT,CASSPRHSGGAPDTQYF
TRBJ2-3,.,TRBV20-1,few,TGCAGTGCTAGAGACCGGGACGGTAGCACAGATACGCAGTATTTT,CSARDRDGSTDTQYF
TRBJ2-1,.,TRBV7-6,.,TGTGCCAGCAGCTTATCCAACTGCACATACAATGAGCAGTTCTTC,CASSLSNCTYNEQFF
TRBJ1-2,.,TRBV20-1,.,TGCAGTGCTAGGGGTGATGGAAGCTATGGCTACACCTTC,CSARGDGSYGYTF
TRBJ1-1,.,TRBV27,.,TGTGCCAGCAGTTTATCTCCAGGGCTGAACACTGAAGCTTTCTTT,CASSLSPGLNTEAFF
TRBJ2-7,.,TRBV6-7,.,TGTGCCAGCAGTTACTCCCTGAGTTCCTACGAGCAGTACTTC,CASSYSLSSYEQYF
TRBJ2-3,TRBD2,TRBV20-1,few,TGCAGTGCTAATCCCTCCATAGCGGGATGGGCAGATACGCAGTATTTT,CSANPSIAGWADTQYF
TRBJ1-1,.,TRBV6-5,few,TGTGCCAGCAGTCCTCAGGGGAACATTGAAGCTTTCTTT,CASSPQGNIEAFF
TRBJ1-2,TRBD1,TRBV13,.,TGTGCCAGCAGCCCCACCGGGACAGGGGAAGACTATGGCTACACCTTC,CASSPTGTGEDYGYTF
TRBJ2-5,TRBD2,TRBV6-1,.,TGTGCCAGCGGCGATGGGACTAGCGGGGGTTACCAAGAGACCCAGTACTTC,CASGDGTSGGYQETQYF
TRBJ2-1,TRBD2,TRBV9,.,TGTGCCAGCAGCGTAGCTCCCGGGACTAGCGGGGGGGTTAGCTCCTACAATGAGCAGTTCTTC,CASSVAPGTSGGVSSYNEQFF
TRBJ2-7,.,TRBV6-5,many,TGTGCCAGCAGCAGGAACTCCTACGAGCAGTACTTC,CASSRNSYEQYF
TRBJ2-1,.,TRBV28,.,TGTGCCAGCAGCACCGGGACTTTCAGCTCCTACGAGCAGTTCTTC,CASSTGTFSSYEQFF
TRBJ1-6,.,TRBV20-1,.,TGCAGTGTTAGCGGGGGGGATTCACCCCTCCACTTT,CSVSGGDSPLHF
TRBJ2-7,.,TRBV15,.,TGTGCCACCAGCAGAGATTTGGAGGGGTCCTACGAGCAGTACTTC,CATSRDLEGSYEQYF
TRBJ2-4,.,TRBV2,.,TGTGCCAGGAGGAGGAATACAGGAAACATTCGGTACTTC,CARRRNTGNIRYF
TRBJ2-7,TRBD2,TRBV6-5,.,TGTGCCAGCAGTTACTTGAGACTAGCGGGGGTCTACGAGCAGTACTTC,CASSYLRLAGVYEQYF
TRBJ2-7,.,TRBV20-1,few,TGCAGTGCTAGAGATCTATGGTATGAGGGGCTTTTTATCTACGAGCAGTACTTC,CSARDLWYEGLFIYEQYF
TRBJ2-1,.,TRBV4-2,.,TGTGCCAGCAGCCAAGAAGGTCGGGGGAGAACCTACAATGAGCAGTTCTTC,CASSQEGRGRTYNEQFF
TRBJ2-5,TRBD1,TRBV20-1,.,TGCAGTGCTAGAGCCACAGACAGGGGAGAGACCCAGTACTTC,CSARATDRGETQYF
TRBJ2-7,.,TRBV6-6,.,TGTGCCAGCAGTGACCCGGGAACAGCCCACGAGCAGTACTTC,CASSDPGTAHEQYF
TRBJ1-4,.,TRBV29-1,few,TGCAGCGTTGTCATTCGGACAAATAATGAAAAACTGTTTTTT,CSVVIRTNNEKLFF
TRBJ1-6,.,TRBV6-5,few,TGTGCCAGCAACCCCTACAGCTCCAGGAGTTCACCCCTCCACTTT,CASNPYSSRSSPLHF
TRBJ1-2,.,TRBV27,.,TGTGCCAGCAGTTTACGGGGCGGACTCTATGGCTACACCTTC,CASSLRGGLYGYTF